Presented here are 29 T cell receptor beta chains from one specimen sequenced in a study of blood T cell repertoires in COVID-19. TCRdb keeps only in-frame clones here, not all; method: immunoSEQ multiplex PCR. The data contain approximately 99,000 clones, about 85% of them singletons. Sequences were obtained from peripheral blood. These receptors originate from a woman in her 70s with acute or convalescent COVID-19.

This clone was found once. V usage is TRBV27 and J usage is TRBJ2-7, with 7 bases aligning to TRBD2. V lost 3 bases and J lost 0; bases outside the gene matches: 5. The V gene's germline CDR1 is MNHEY and CDR2 SMNVEV (reference sequence). The CDR3 extends over 15 amino acids. The CDR3 sequence is CASSLKRGSSYEQYF. In DNA form, the CDR3 reads TGTGCCAGCAGTTTGAAGCGGGGCAGCTCCTACGAGCAGTACTTC.

This clone came up a few times. The chain is built from TRBV3-1 (or the pseudogene TRBV3-2) and TRBJ1-3, with 7 bases identical to TRBD1. Germline V lookup: CDR1 LGHDT, CDR2 YNNKEL (reference sequence). The CDR3 is 16 amino acids. J lost 5 bases, V lost 4 bases, and 11 bases had no gene match. The CDR3 reads CASSLGRSGGRNTIYF. The CDR3, as DNA: TGTGCCAGCAGCCTTGGACGGTCAGGGGGTAGAAACACCATATATTTT.

This rearrangement joins TRBV28 to TRBJ2-7; D is uncertain. Per germline, CDR1 MDHEN and CDR2 SYDVKM. This CDR3 region has 12 residues. V was clipped by 6 bases and J by 5 bases, with 11 bases between them. CDR3 sequence reads: CASSYASDEQYF. The CDR3 DNA sequence: TGTGCCAGCAGCTACGCCTCGGACGAGCAGTACTTC. The full variable domain, with the rest looked up from reference TRBV28 and TRBJ2-7, is DVKVTQSSRYLVKRTGEKVFLECVQDMDHENMFWYRQDPGLGLRLIYFSYDVKMKEKGDIPEGYSVSREKKERFSLILESASTNQTSMYLCASSYASDEQYFGPGTRLTVT.

As for this clone: The sample holds other DNA sequences that translate to the same CDR3. The gene calls are TRBV7-6 and TRBJ2-3; D is undetermined. This CDR3 spans 12 amino acids. Trimming pared 5 bases from V and 6 bases from J, leaving 9 bases between. The germline CDR1 and CDR2 sequences are SGHVS and FNYEAQ. As DNA, the CDR3 is TGTGCCAGCAGCCCCTCGCGGGATACGCAGTATTTT. Protein: CASSPSRDTQYF.

This chain connects TRBV12-3 or TRBV12-4 to TRBJ2-7; the D gene is possibly TRBD2 (5 bases). The V and J ends lost 6 bases and 5 bases respectively, with 8 bases between them. CDR3 length: 11 amino acids. The CDR3 region is CASRMTNEQYF. In nucleotides, the CDR3 is TGTGCCAGCAGAATGACTAACGAGCAGTACTTC.

The genes are TRBV4-2 and TRBJ2-1, with D maybe TRBD2 (6 bases). Trimming took off 4 bases at V and 10 bases at J, with 14 bases between the two ends. CDR3 length: 13 residues. Germline V CDR1 and CDR2: LGHNA, YNFKEQ. The CDR3 nucleotides read TGTGCCAGCAGCCCTAGGGGACTCGAAGAGCAGTTCTTC. Translation gives CASSPRGLEEQFF.

Written as DNA, the CDR3 is TGTGCCTGGAGTGTCTCGCCTCAGGGCCGGTACGAGCAGTACTTC. Protein product: CAWSVSPQGRYEQYF. The chain combines TRBV30 with TRBJ2-7; D is possibly TRBD1 (5 bases). CDR1 and CDR2 (germline): GTSNPN, SVGIG (reference sequence). V was trimmed by 0 bases and J by 4 bases, leaving 16 bases between them. The CDR3 has 15 amino acids.

CDR3 residues: CASSQPTGSREAFF. For the CDR3, the DNA is TGTGCCAGCAGCCAGCCCACAGGGAGTAGGGAAGCTTTCTTT. The rearrangement joins TRBV4-2 to TRBJ1-1; weak D call: TRBD1 (6 bases). The V gene lost 3 bases and the J gene lost 8 bases, with 16 bases spanning the gap. CDR1 is LGHNA and CDR2 is YNFKEQ in the germline V gene. This CDR3 comprises 14 residues.

The chain is built from TRBV28 and TRBJ1-1; D ambiguous. The CDR3 covers 13 residues. Looked up from germline, CDR1 is MDHEN and CDR2 is SYDVKM. V dropped 7 bases and J dropped 3 bases, with 12 bases sitting between them. The CDR3 here is CASTPPGYTEAFF. As DNA, the CDR3 is TGTGCCAGCACTCCCCCGGGTTACACTGAAGCTTTCTTT.

This clone was observed a few times. The V gene is TRBV11-1, the J gene TRBJ2-5, with 8 bases fitting TRBD1. The CDR3 length is 15 residues. J lost 5 bases, V lost 4 bases, and 9 bases had no gene match. Germline loops: CDR1 SGHAT, CDR2 FQDESV (reference sequence). The CDR3 sequence is CASSSIGQGSETQYF. As DNA, the CDR3 is TGTGCCAGCAGCTCAATAGGACAGGGCTCGGAGACCCAGTACTTC. Complete variable domain (other parts from reference TRBV11-1 and TRBJ2-5): EAEVAQSPRYKITEKSQAVAFWCDPISGHATLYWYRQILGQGPELLVQFQDESVVDDSQLPKDRFSAERLKGVDSTLKIQPAELGDSAMYLCASSSIGQGSETQYFGPGTRLLVL.

This clone was recorded once. The gene calls are TRBV3-1 (or the pseudogene TRBV3-2) and TRBJ2-3; the D gene is possibly TRBD1 (6 bases). The CDR3 runs to 15 residues. Germline loops: CDR1 LGHDT, CDR2 YNNKEL (reference sequence). Trimming pared 3 bases from V and 1 base from J, leaving 11 bases between. CDR3 sequence: CASSHGDTRTDTQYF. The DNA of the CDR3 is TGTGCCAGCAGCCATGGGGACACCCGCACAGATACGCAGTATTTT.

The gene calls are TRBV2 and TRBJ1-2; D is possibly TRBD1 (5 bases). V was clipped by 4 bases and J by 8 bases, with 11 bases between them. Looked up from germline, CDR1 is SNHLY and CDR2 is FYNNEI. CDR3 length equals 12 residues. The CDR3 loop is CASSVAGWGYTF. CDR3 in DNA: TGTGCCAGCAGTGTGGCAGGGTGGGGCTACACCTTC.

This clone has only one observation. V is TRBV28 and J is TRBJ1-5, with a tentative D call TRBD1 (6 bases). The CDR3 totals 15 residues. Germline CDR1 is MDHEN and CDR2 is SYDVKM. Trimming removed 6 bases at V and 3 bases at J, with 15 bases between. The CDR3 reads CASRPRQELNQPQHF. CDR3 coding DNA: TGTGCCAGCAGACCCCGACAGGAGCTCAATCAGCCCCAGCATTTT.

This rearrangement joins TRBV28 to TRBJ1-2, with D possibly being TRBD1 (5 bases). Germline-derived CDR1 and CDR2 are MDHEN and SYDVKM. The CDR3 runs 14 residues. Trimming removed 4 bases from V and 5 bases from J, with 14 bases in between. The CDR3 bases are TGTGCCAGCAGTTCAGGGTGGGGTAGTTATGGCTACACCTTC. This gives the protein CASSSGWGSYGYTF.

Written as DNA, the CDR3 is TGTGCCACCAGTGACGGCGGTCGGGAGACCCAGTACTTC. It encodes CATSDGGRETQYF. The chain employs TRBV24-1 and TRBJ2-5; no clear D. With 4 bases removed from V and 5 bases from J, the gap between germline ends came to 10 bases. The CDR3 contains 13 residues. The germline gives CDR1 KGHDR, CDR2 SFDVKD.

The chain recombines TRBV5-1 with TRBJ2-1, with 11 bases lining up with TRBD2. The CDR3 consists of 19 residues. The junction had 12 bases not matched to a gene; V was cut back by 0 bases and J by 4 bases. Germline V gene data show CDR1 as SGHRS and CDR2 as YFSETQ. The CDR3 protein is CASSLGLAGLSFGYNEQFF. The CDR3 DNA reads as TGCGCCAGCAGCTTGGGACTAGCGGGATTGTCTTTCGGGTACAATGAGCAGTTCTTC.

CDR3 region: CASSKGTGHRDYEQYV. Written as DNA, the CDR3 is TGTGCCAGCAGCAAAGGGACGGGACACCGGGACTACGAGCAGTACGTC. V usage is TRBV21-1 and J usage is TRBJ2-7; the table assigns TRBD1, which was not confirmed against the DNA. TRBV21-1 is classified as a pseudogene. The CDR3 sequence is 16 residues long.

The chain combines TRBV6-6 with TRBJ1-5, with a tentative D call TRBD1 (6 bases). This CDR3 has 14 residues. Germline lookup yields CDR1 MNHNY and CDR2 SVGAGI (reference sequence). V shed 2 bases and J shed 7 bases, with 12 bases lying between them. The DNA for the CDR3 is TGTGCCAGCAGTTACGGGGGAGGGGGACAGCCCCAGCATTTT. It yields the protein CASSYGGGGQPQHF.

V is TRBV11-2 and J is TRBJ2-1; 14 bases agree with TRBD2. Germline assignment: CDR1 SGHAT and CDR2 FQNNGV. The CDR3 runs to 16 residues. J lost 5 bases, V lost 5 bases, and 5 bases had no gene match. CDR3 coding DNA: TGTGCCAGCAGCCATCCGGGACTAGCGGGGGACAATGAGCAGTTCTTC. Its translation: CASSHPGLAGDNEQFF. Supplemented by reference TRBV11-2 and TRBJ2-1, the full variable domain reads EAGVAQSPRYKIIEKRQSVAFWCNPISGHATLYWYQQILGQGPKLLIQFQNNGVVDDSQLPKDRFSAERLKGVDSTLKIQPAKLEDSAVYLCASSHPGLAGDNEQFFGPGTRLTVL.

The rearrangement joins TRBV3-1 (or the pseudogene TRBV3-2) to TRBJ2-5; 10 nucleotides agree with TRBD2. The CDR3 extends over 16 amino acids. Germline CDR1 LGHDT, CDR2 YNNKEL (reference sequence). The V segment lost 0 bases and the J segment 5 bases; nucleotides outside the gene matches: 6. The CDR3 DNA is TGTGCCAGCAGCCAAGATAGGCTACTAGCGGGGGAGACCCAGTACTTC. Protein: CASSQDRLLAGETQYF.

This chain connects TRBV28 to TRBJ2-3, with 11 bases identical to TRBD1. Per the germline V gene, CDR1 is MDHEN and CDR2 is SYDVKM. Losses at the gene ends were 6 bases for V and 6 bases for J; bases not matched to a gene: 8. The CDR3 consists of 15 residues. The CDR3 nucleotides are TGTGCCAGCAGAATGGGACAGGGGGGGCGGGATACGCAGTATTTT. It translates to CASRMGQGGRDTQYF.

This chain uses TRBV10-1 with TRBJ2-3; 9 nucleotides match TRBD2. V lost 4 bases, J lost 8 bases, and 13 bases stayed unmatched. CDR3 size: 16 residues. Looked up from germline, CDR1 is WNHNN and CDR2 is SYGVQD (reference sequence). CDR3 coding DNA: TGCGCCAGCAGTGCAGTGACTAGCGGTTCCCGGGGTACGCAGTATTTT. It codes for CASSAVTSGSRGTQYF.

The chain links TRBV6-7 to TRBJ1-5; D may be TRBD1 (5 bases). TRBV6-7 qualifies as an ORF whose function is uncertain. The V and J ends lost 0 bases and 0 bases respectively, with 9 bases between them. This CDR3 contains 16 residues. In nucleotides, the CDR3 is TGTGCCAGCAGTTACTCGACAGCCGGTAGCAATCAGCCCCAGCATTTT. This encodes CASSYSTAGSNQPQHF.

The V and J genes are TRBV27 and TRBJ1-1; D ambiguous. V lost 3 bases, J lost 0 bases, and 8 bases lay in between. Germline V lookup: CDR1 MNHEY, CDR2 SMNVEV (reference sequence). The CDR3 covers 14 residues. The CDR3 region is CASSFSRLNTEAFF. CDR3 sequence (DNA): TGTGCCAGCAGTTTCTCCCGGTTGAACACTGAAGCTTTCTTT.

This clone showed up just once. The CDR3 nucleotides read TGTGCCAGCAGCTTAGCAGACAGGGCTGGCGAGCAGTACTTC. This gives the protein CASSLADRAGEQYF. The chain links TRBV7-9 to TRBJ2-7, with 7 bases that match TRBD1. With V trimmed by 0 bases and J by 6 bases, 5 bases remained unmatched. Germline V gene data show CDR1 as SEHNR and CDR2 as FQNEAQ (reference sequence). The CDR3 runs to 14 residues.

This chain uses TRBV5-1 with TRBJ1-2; D gene unclear. V gave up 4 bases and J gave up 8 bases, with 12 bases separating them. The germline V gene encodes CDR1 SGHRS and CDR2 YFSETQ. The CDR3 spans 12 residues. This CDR3 reads CASSREGYGYTF. CDR3 bases: TGCGCCAGCAGCAGGGAGGGATACGGCTACACCTTC.

This clone was found a few times. The chain couples TRBV23-1 to TRBJ2-7; 9 nucleotides agree with TRBD1. TRBV23-1 is labeled an ORF, and its function is uncertain. There are 14 residues in the CDR3. Losses at the gene ends were 4 bases for V and 5 bases for J; bases not matched to a gene: 6. The CDR3 nucleotides are TGCGCCAGCAGTCCACGGACAGGGGTCCACGAGCAGTACGTC. Amino acid sequence: CASSPRTGVHEQYV.

The chain recombines TRBV6-5 with TRBJ2-3; D might be TRBD1 (5 bases). Germline-derived CDR1 and CDR2 are MNHEY and SVGAGI. The CDR3 sequence is 13 residues long. Trimming left V 6 bases short and J 1 base short, with 8 bases between. This CDR3 reads CASSLGGTDTQYF. In DNA form, the CDR3 reads TGTGCCAGCAGCCTAGGGGGCACAGATACGCAGTATTTT.

This chain joins TRBV9 and TRBJ1-5, with D unresolved. Looked up from germline, CDR1 is SGDLS and CDR2 is YYNGEE. Trimming left V 3 bases short and J 4 bases short, with 8 bases between. The CDR3 has 13 amino acids. The CDR3: CASSDAGNQPQHF. CDR3 bases: TGTGCCAGCAGCGACGCGGGGAATCAGCCCCAGCATTTT.